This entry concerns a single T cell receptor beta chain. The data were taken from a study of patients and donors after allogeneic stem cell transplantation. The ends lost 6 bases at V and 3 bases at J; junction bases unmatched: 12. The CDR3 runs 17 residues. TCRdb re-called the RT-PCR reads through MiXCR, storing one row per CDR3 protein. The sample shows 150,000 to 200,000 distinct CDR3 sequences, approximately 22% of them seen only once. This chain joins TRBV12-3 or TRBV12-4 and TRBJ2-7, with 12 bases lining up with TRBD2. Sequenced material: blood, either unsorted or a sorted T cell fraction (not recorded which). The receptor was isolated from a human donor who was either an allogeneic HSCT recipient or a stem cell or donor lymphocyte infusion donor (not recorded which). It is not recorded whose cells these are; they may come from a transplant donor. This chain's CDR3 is CASSPRLAGELVYEQYF. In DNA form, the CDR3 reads TGTGCCAGCAGCCCAAGACTAGCGGGAGAATTAGTCTACGAGCAGTACTTC.